The 18 T cell receptor beta chains below come from one sample, sequenced in a study of cytomegalovirus exposure and HLA in healthy donors. Sequenced by immunoSEQ multiplex PCR; TCRdb stores in-frame clones only, minus some. The table has 160,000 or so clones, more than 75% seen once. The sequenced material came from PBMCs. These receptors originate from a man in his late teens or twenties in good health and CMV-seronegative.

V gene TRBV27 combines with J gene TRBJ2-5, with 8 bases aligning to TRBD2. Unmatched junction bases numbered 7, after V lost 5 bases and J lost 5 bases. Germline V gene data show CDR1 as MNHEY and CDR2 as SMNVEV (reference sequence). The CDR3 consists of 14 residues. DNA for the CDR3: TGTGCCAGCAGTCCAATAGCGGGACTGGAGACCCAGTACTTC. This encodes CASSPIAGLETQYF.

V gene TRBV5-1 combines with J gene TRBJ2-5; a weak D match, TRBD2 (6 bases). Trimming cost V 4 bases and J 0 bases, with 16 bases left between them. Germline CDR1 and CDR2: SGHRS and YFSETQ. The CDR3 extends over 16 amino acids. CDR3 in amino acids: CASSLGHGGNQETQYF. The CDR3 bases are TGCGCCAGCAGCCTCGGACATGGAGGGAACCAAGAGACCCAGTACTTC.

The chain combines TRBV6-5 with TRBJ1-1; D is undetermined. This CDR3 has 14 residues. The germline V gene encodes CDR1 MNHEY and CDR2 SVGAGI. Deletions cut 6 bases from V and 3 bases from J, with 14 bases between. The CDR3 bases are TGTGCCAGCAGGGACTTCGGTTTGTACACTGAAGCTTTCTTT. It specifies CASRDFGLYTEAFF.

The chain links TRBV5-1 to TRBJ2-7; TRBD2 aligns across 13 bases. Germline-derived CDR1 and CDR2 are SGHRS and YFSETQ. V trimming: 4 bases; J trimming: 0 bases; junction bases outside the gene matches: 10. The CDR3 length is 18 residues. The CDR3 nucleotides are TGCGCCAGCAGCACCTCCGGGACTAGCGGGGCCCACTCCTACGAGCAGTACTTC. Its translation: CASSTSGTSGAHSYEQYF.

This chain joins TRBV19 and TRBJ1-4; the D gene is possibly TRBD1 (6 bases). There are 15 residues in the CDR3. V lost 9 bases and J lost 5, with 19 bases in between. Per the germline V gene, CDR1 is LNHDA and CDR2 is SQIVND (reference sequence). The CDR3 DNA sequence: TGTGCCAGCCGAGACAGGTTCGGGTTGAATGAAAAACTGTTTTTT. Translating it yields CASRDRFGLNEKLFF.

V is TRBV2 and J is TRBJ2-7; 11 bases are a match to TRBD2. The J segment lost 1 base and the V segment lost 2 bases, leaving 4 bases of the junction unmatched. CDR1 is SNHLY and CDR2 is FYNNEI in the germline V gene. The CDR3 contains 16 residues. CDR3 sequence (DNA): TGTGCCAGCAGTGAAAAGTCTAGCGGGAGGTCCTACGAGCAGTACTTC. Its protein product is CASSEKSSGRSYEQYF.

V usage is TRBV5-1 and J usage is TRBJ2-3, with a possible D match to TRBD1 (7 bases). The CDR3 sequence is 15 residues long. V was cut by 0 bases and J by 3 bases, with 11 bases left in between. Germline CDR1 and CDR2: SGHRS and YFSETQ. The CDR3 bases are TGCGCCAGCAGCTTGGTGGCAGGGGGGACAGATACGCAGTATTTT. It specifies CASSLVAGGTDTQYF.

This clone was seen a few times. The chain combines TRBV30 with TRBJ1-1, with 10 bases that match TRBD1. The V gene end was trimmed by 7 bases and the J gene end by 4 bases; junction bases not matched to a gene: 3. Germline CDR1 and CDR2: GTSNPN and SVGIG (reference sequence). This CDR3 contains 12 residues. CDR3 sequence (DNA): TGTGCCTTGGACAGGGGGATCACTGAAGCTTTCTTT. Translated, it gives CALDRGITEAFF.

This clone came up a few times. The gene calls are TRBV5-1 and TRBJ1-2; a weak D match, TRBD1 (5 bases). The V end lost 4 bases, the J end lost 4 bases, and 8 bases lay between the germline ends. Germline CDR1 SGHRS, CDR2 YFSETQ. CDR3 length: 12 amino acids. CDR3 amino acids: CASSDDSYGYTF. As DNA, the CDR3 is TGCGCCAGCAGCGACGACAGCTATGGCTACACCTTC. The variable domain in full, with the rest retrieved from reference TRBV5-1 and TRBJ1-2, is KAGVTQTPRYLIKTRGQQVTLSCSPISGHRSVSWYQQTPGQGLQFLFEYFSETQRNKGNFPGRFSGRQFSNSRSEMNVSTLELGDSALYLCASSDDSYGYTFGSGTRLTVV.

As DNA, the CDR3 is TGTGCCAGCAGCTCGGGAGCTATGACAGGGAAGGTAACTAATGAAAAACTGTTTTTT. This encodes CASSSGAMTGKVTNEKLFF. J is TRBJ1-4 and V is TRBV7-9, with 7 bases matching TRBD1. The CDR3 has 19 residues. CDR1 and CDR2 (germline): SEHNR, FQNEAQ (reference sequence). The V gene end was trimmed by 4 bases and the J gene end by 1 base; junction bases not matched to a gene: 15.

V gene TRBV28 combines with J gene TRBJ2-3; 11 bases line up with TRBD2. The CDR3 consists of 14 residues. Germline loops: CDR1 MDHEN, CDR2 SYDVKM. V lost 6 bases to trimming and J lost 5 bases; unmatched junction nucleotides: 4. The CDR3 region is CASRPTSGGDTQYF. The CDR3, as DNA: TGTGCCAGCAGGCCAACTAGCGGGGGAGATACGCAGTATTTT.

This clone was seen a few times. This sequence joins TRBV25-1 and TRBJ2-7; 14 bases align to TRBD2. In germline, CDR1 is MGHDK, CDR2 SYGVNS. This CDR3 is 15 amino acids long. V lost 7 bases and J lost 7; bases outside the gene matches: 9. The CDR3 loop is CASTPAGLAGGEQYF. The CDR3 bases are TGTGCCAGCACCCCCGCCGGACTAGCGGGAGGAGAGCAGTACTTC.

This chain uses TRBV11-2 with TRBJ2-2; 12 bases align to TRBD2. Looked up from germline, CDR1 is SGHAT and CDR2 is FQNNGV. This CDR3 contains 17 residues. V dropped 5 bases and J dropped 3; count of bases not matched to a gene: 7. CDR3 region: CASSILAGGTDTGELFF. CDR3 nucleotide sequence: TGTGCCAGCAGCATACTAGCGGGGGGAACTGACACCGGGGAGCTGTTTTTT.

J is TRBJ1-2 and V is TRBV28; D may be TRBD1 (5 bases). The V end lost 7 bases, the J end lost 5 bases, and 14 bases lay between the germline ends. The CDR3 sequence is 13 residues long. CDR1 is MDHEN, CDR2 SYDVKM, per germline. The CDR3 loop reads CASNSGMSYGYTF. CDR3 nucleotide sequence: TGTGCCAGCAACTCAGGGATGAGTTATGGCTACACCTTC.

J is TRBJ2-7 and V is TRBV6-1; 9 positions match TRBD1. Trimming at V came to 3 bases and at J to 2 bases, leaving 2 bases not matched to a gene. The germline V gene encodes CDR1 MNHNS and CDR2 SASEGT. CDR3 length: 14 amino acids. CDR3 coding DNA: TGTGCCAGCAGTGATTACAGGGGGCCCTACGAGCAGTACTTC. The encoded protein is CASSDYRGPYEQYF.

This chain connects TRBV7-9 to TRBJ1-1; D not resolved. Germline V gives CDR1 SEHNR, CDR2 FQNEAQ (reference sequence). Trimming shortened V by 5 bases and J by 1 base, and 14 bases separated the two germline ends. The CDR3 consists of 15 residues. The chain's CDR3 is CASSLSAGQNTEAFF. CDR3 coding DNA: TGTGCCAGCAGCCTATCGGCGGGTCAGAACACTGAAGCTTTCTTT. The entire variable domain, with the rest obtained from reference TRBV7-9 and TRBJ1-1, is as follows: DTGVSQNPRHKITKRGQNVTFRCDPISEHNRLYWYRQTLGQGPEFLTYFQNEAQLEKSRLLSDRFSAERPKGSFSTLEIQRTEQGDSAMYLCASSLSAGQNTEAFFGQGTRLTVV.

Only a few counts were recorded for this clone. This CDR3 is CASSQFYQPQHF. The CDR3 DNA reads as TGTGCCAGCAGTCAATTTTATCAGCCCCAGCATTTT. The chain recombines TRBV2 with TRBJ1-5; D not resolved. Per germline, CDR1 SNHLY and CDR2 FYNNEI. The CDR3 spans 12 residues. V was shortened by 5 bases and J by 5 bases, with 7 bases between the two germline ends.

This clone was counted a single time. The J gene is TRBJ1-1, the V gene TRBV7-9; D uncertain. The germline V gene encodes CDR1 SEHNR and CDR2 FQNEAQ (reference sequence). Deletions cut 5 bases from V and 4 bases from J, with 11 bases between. The CDR3 sequence is 13 residues long. This CDR3 is CASSTSRATEAFF. The CDR3 nucleotides read TGTGCCAGCAGCACTAGCCGGGCCACTGAAGCTTTCTTT.